This is a list of T cell receptor beta chains from one sample in a study of blood T cell repertoires in COVID-19. Profiling relied on immunoSEQ multiplex PCR, and the TCRdb table lists in-frame clones only, not all of them. The table shows more than 150,000 clones, with 80% to 90% occurring only once. The source material was PBMCs or T cells enriched from blood (not recorded which). The receptors originated from a middle-aged man who had recovered from COVID-19. Both conserved end residues are part of each CDR3. The D gene is left open where the match is weak. Rows may omit the clone size; those that give it use once, few, many or a size class.

NA	NA	15	TRBV7-2	CASSLALVLEYEQYF
NA	NA	13	TRBV5-6	CASSLTMNTEAFF
TRBD1	NA	17	TRBV27	CASSSGQGLIAGDTQYF
TRBD2	NA	16	TRBV7-2	CASSRGGLAGQETQYF
TRBD2	NA	14	TRBV7-9	CAVYGTSGRNTQYF
NA	NA	13	TRBV5-1	CASSLDGRQPQHF
NA	NA	13	TRBV13	CASSSQNTGELFF
TRBD1	NA	16	TRBV18	CASSTTGQGATGELFF
TRBD1	few	15	TRBV5-4	CASSSGGPGTGELFF
TRBD2	NA	16	TRBV27	CASSLRLAGGPNEQFF
NA	NA	14	TRBV7-3	CASSQRGGTDTQYF
TRBD2	NA	18	TRBV7-2	CASSPHGRAGAIYNEQFF
NA	NA	12	TRBV27	CASRGWMGGYTF
NA	NA	14	TRBV9	CASSHRAGGEKLFF
NA	NA	11	TRBV20-1	CSARGDRGQYF
NA	NA	15	TRBV5-6	CASSLRDTFNYGYTF
NA	NA	14	TRBV7-9	CASSLAEGLYGYTF
TRBD2	NA	14	TRBV5-1	CASSFRREGDIQYF
TRBD1	once	15	TRBV6-2/TRBV6-3	CASSRGQGVHYGYTF
NA	NA	14	TRBV28	CASSYRAYNSPLHF
TRBD2	NA	13	TRBV27	CASSLLGGDEQYF
TRBD2	once	15	TRBV27	CASRRGLAGESEQFF
NA	NA	15	TRBV5-4	CASSLDSRSTDTQYF
TRBD2	NA	19	TRBV4-2	CASSQDVTSGTLAKNIQYF
TRBD1	NA	18	TRBV5-1	CASSAGQGQSASGNTIYF
NA	NA	14	TRBV3-1/TRBV3-2	CASSLSGVEETQYF
NA	NA	15	TRBV9	CASSVGFMSSYEQYF
NA	once	13	TRBV7-2	CASRPRGDEKLFF
NA	few	14	TRBV6-5	CASSFRSSYNEQFF
NA	NA	14	TRBV2	CASGEPTVIYGYTF
NA	NA	13	TRBV4-3	CASSQDRGSGAFF
TRBD1	NA	15	TRBV6-4	CASSAAPGQKYEAFF
NA	NA	15	TRBV19	CASSPQVTNTGELFF
TRBD2	few	15	TRBV24-1	CATSDLAGDTGELFF
TRBD2	NA	16	TRBV3-1/TRBV3-2	CASSQELAGGFETQYF
TRBD1	NA	15	TRBV5-4	CASSPLQGAGYGYTF
NA	NA	14	TRBV3-1/TRBV3-2	CASSPQALLGGYTF
TRBD2	NA	16	TRBV6-5	CASSYGASGIGETQYF
NA	once	16	TRBV2	CASSEAVPGLRETQYF
NA	once	16	TRBV20-1	CSASSSGRGSNQPQHF
TRBD1	NA	13	TRBV10-3	CAIKGQGNYGYTF
TRBD1	NA	16	TRBV7-3	CASSESGGGRNGELFF
TRBD2	NA	16	TRBV5-1	CASSFSGVSSYNEQFF
TRBD2	NA	16	TRBV25-1	CASSPQGAGLGHEQFF
TRBD1	NA	18	TRBV15	CATSRDFSGQGRSGELFF
NA	NA	14	TRBV7-2	CASSLAGEWETQYF
TRBD1	NA	15	TRBV9	CASSALGQGVNEQFF
NA	NA	15	TRBV2	CASRIQPSGANVLTF
TRBD1	NA	13	TRBV27	CASSQTGIYGYTF
TRBD1	NA	13	TRBV2	CASGVRGISEQYF
TRBD1	NA	15	TRBV10-3	CAIRKLTGVNTEAFF
NA	NA	14	TRBV10-1	CASSDHGEADTQYF
TRBD1	NA	14	TRBV19	CASIAQGASYGYTF
NA	NA	14	TRBV11-2	CASSLESVGSEQFF
NA	NA	13	TRBV19	CASSVDGNYGYTF